This T cell receptor (beta chain) originates from a study of patients and donors after allogeneic stem cell transplantation. A single record per CDR3 protein comes from TCRdb applying MiXCR to the RT-PCR reads. The sample lists roughly 190,000 distinct CDR3 sequences, roughly two fifths occurring once. The origin of this receptor is a human donor who was either an allogeneic HSCT recipient or a stem cell or donor lymphocyte infusion donor (not recorded which). It is not recorded whose cells these are; they may come from a transplant donor. The sequenced sample was blood, either unsorted or a sorted T cell fraction (not recorded which).

For the CDR3, the DNA is TGCGCCAGCAGCTTGGAAGGGGGAAACACTGAAGCTTTCTTT. Amino acids: CASSLEGGNTEAFF. The chain uses TRBV5-1 and TRBJ1-1, with D tentatively TRBD1 (6 bases). Germline values: CDR1 SGHRS, CDR2 YFSETQ. Trimming removed 0 bases from V and 2 bases from J, with 8 bases in between. This CDR3 is 14 amino acids long.